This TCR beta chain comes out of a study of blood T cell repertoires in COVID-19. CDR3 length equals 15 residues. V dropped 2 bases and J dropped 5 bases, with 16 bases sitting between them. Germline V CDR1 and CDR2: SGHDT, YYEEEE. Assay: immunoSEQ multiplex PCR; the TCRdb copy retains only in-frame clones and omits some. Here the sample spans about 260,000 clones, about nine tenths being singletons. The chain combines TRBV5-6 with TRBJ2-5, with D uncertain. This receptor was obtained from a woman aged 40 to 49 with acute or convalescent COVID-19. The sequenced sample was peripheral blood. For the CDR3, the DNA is TGTGCCAGCAGCTTTATTGCAGACGGTAGCGAGACCCAGTACTTC. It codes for CASSFIADGSETQYF.